The entry below gives a single T cell receptor (beta chain) sequence along with its context. This record belongs to a study of blood T cell repertoires in COVID-19. The wider study: Samples taken during acute and convalescent COVID-19 were collected in the United States, Italy and Spain. T cells, B-cell-depleted T cells, or PBMCs provided the cDNA or gDNA that served as material.

Original handling: Amplification of reference gene primers provided the estimated nucleated cell counts. Sequenced by immunoSEQ multiplex PCR; TCRdb stores in-frame clones only, minus some. V and J calls and clone size are given by that table; D and trimming were obtained from the DNA. The sample holds 190,000 or so clones, about 89% seen once. The germline V gene has CDR1 KGHSH and CDR2 LQKENI. V lost 3 bases to trimming and J lost 7 bases, with 10 bases between them. The CDR3 is made up of 14 amino acids. Source material: peripheral blood. The TCR comes from a man aged 40-49 years with acute or convalescent COVID-19. This chain joins TRBV18 and TRBJ1-6, with TRBD1 as a possible D gene (6 bases). The CDR3 DNA reads as TGTGCCAGCTCACCGTGGACAGAGAATTCACCCCTCCACTTT. It translates to CASSPWTENSPLHF.